Presented here are 26 T cell receptor beta chains from one specimen sequenced in a study of cytomegalovirus exposure and HLA in healthy donors. Produced via immunoSEQ multiplex PCR; TCRdb's table is partial and in-frame only. The data contain 190,000 or so clones, roughly 80% of them singletons. Sequencing was done on a sample of PBMCs. Every receptor here comes from a woman under 30 in good health and CMV-seropositive.

This chain links TRBV9 with TRBJ2-7; the D is unclear. The germline V gene has CDR1 SGDLS and CDR2 YYNGEE. CDR3 length: 14 amino acids. Deletions cut 2 bases from V and 6 bases from J, with 15 bases between. Here the CDR3 reads CASSVAGAMFEQYF. CDR3 nucleotides: TGTGCCAGCAGCGTCGCCGGTGCCATGTTCGAGCAGTACTTC.

Notes on this clone: In the same sample, other DNA sequences code for this CDR3. The chain links TRBV6-1 to TRBJ2-3, with TRBD1 as a possible D gene (6 bases). The CDR3 consists of 14 residues. Germline-derived CDR1 and CDR2 are MNHNS and SASEGT. V was trimmed by 3 bases and J by 2 bases, leaving 9 bases between them. This chain's CDR3 is CASSEDRDTDTQYF. CDR3 coding DNA: TGTGCCAGCAGTGAGGACAGAGACACAGATACGCAGTATTTT.

The rearrangement uses TRBV4-1 and TRBJ1-6; weak D call: TRBD1 (6 bases). CDR3 size: 15 residues. Germline assignment: CDR1 MGHRA and CDR2 YSYEKL. Between the trimmed V and J ends, which lost 3 bases and 14 bases, there was a span of 20 bases. The CDR3 reads CASSQEGGPSLTLHF. The CDR3 region has the DNA TGCGCCAGCAGCCAGGAGGGGGGGCCGTCGTTAACCCTCCACTTT.

V usage is TRBV6-6 and J usage is TRBJ1-4; tentative D call: TRBD1 (5 bases). Germline assignment: CDR1 MNHNY and CDR2 SVGAGI (reference sequence). This CDR3 is 15 amino acids long. Trimming pared 0 bases from V and 5 bases from J, leaving 10 bases between. CDR3: CASSYSPGLNEKLFF. The CDR3 region has the DNA TGTGCCAGCAGTTACTCGCCAGGGCTAAATGAAAAACTGTTTTTT.

This chain uses TRBV7-6 with TRBJ2-7; tentative D call: TRBD1 (5 bases). Trimming took 4 bases from V and 0 from J, leaving 10 bases between them. Germline V gives CDR1 SGHVS, CDR2 FNYEAQ. This CDR3 is 14 amino acids long. CDR3 coding DNA: TGTGCCAGCAGCTCGACCGACAGCTCCTACGAGCAGTACTTC. Amino acid sequence: CASSSTDSSYEQYF.

This CDR3 is CASRLAGEETQYF. The CDR3 coding sequence is TGTGCAAGTCGCTTAGCCGGGGAAGAGACCCAGTACTTC. The genes are TRBV12-2 and TRBJ2-5; the table assigns TRBD2, which was not confirmed against the DNA. TRBV12-2 constitutes a pseudogene. The CDR3 spans 13 residues.

The chain carries TRBV6-6 and TRBJ2-7; weak D call: TRBD2 (6 bases). The CDR3 is 15 residues long. The germline V and J ends were trimmed by 5 bases and 0 bases, with 14 bases remaining between them. Germline loops: CDR1 MNHNY, CDR2 SVGAGI (reference sequence). CDR3 DNA sequence: TGTGCCAGCAGTCCGTCTCGCGGGACCTCCTACGAGCAGTACTTC. Encoded protein: CASSPSRGTSYEQYF.

CDR3 in DNA: TGTGCCAGCCGCAATACGTTCGTCCGGGATGCAACTAATGAAAAACTGTTTTTT. Encoded protein: CASRNTFVRDATNEKLFF. The chain has TRBV19 and TRBJ1-4, with unresolved D. Germline CDR1 reads LNHDA; CDR2 reads SQIVND (reference sequence). Trimming stripped 9 bases from V and 0 bases from J, with 23 bases between. The CDR3 length is 18 residues.

This sequence joins TRBV28 and TRBJ1-2; the D gene is possibly TRBD1 (5 bases). Germline-derived CDR1 and CDR2 are MDHEN and SYDVKM. Trimming pared 7 bases from V and 0 bases from J, leaving 9 bases between. CDR3 length: 13 residues. CDR3 sequence reads: CASTPGANYGYTF. CDR3 sequence (DNA): TGTGCCAGCACCCCGGGGGCTAACTATGGCTACACCTTC.

The chain combines TRBV7-3 with TRBJ2-5; D possibly corresponds to TRBD2 (5 bases). The ends were cut back, 5 bases at V and 0 bases at J, with 7 bases in the middle. This CDR3 region has 13 residues. The germline V gene has CDR1 SGHTA and CDR2 FQGTGA. This CDR3 reads CASSRGYQETQYF. For the CDR3, the DNA is TGTGCCAGCAGCCGAGGGTACCAAGAGACCCAGTACTTC.

This clone was counted a single time. The chain uses TRBV29-1 and TRBJ1-2, with D perhaps TRBD1 (6 bases). Trimming cost V 5 bases and J 6 bases, with 10 bases left between them. CDR1 is SQVTM, CDR2 ANQGSEA, per germline. The CDR3 length is 11 residues. The CDR3, as DNA: TGCAGCGTTTACAGGGTGGATGGCTACACCTTC. As protein: CSVYRVDGYTF.

The rearrangement joins TRBV6-5 to TRBJ2-3; 8 bases agree with TRBD1. CDR1 is MNHEY, CDR2 SVGAGI, per germline. V was clipped by 5 bases and J by 1 base; unmatched bases: 2. The CDR3 totals 14 residues. This chain's CDR3 is CASSPGQGTDTQYF. CDR3 nucleotide sequence: TGTGCCAGCAGTCCGGGACAGGGCACAGATACGCAGTATTTT.

The V gene is TRBV27, the J gene TRBJ1-5, with TRBD1 identical over 7 bases. This CDR3 is 16 amino acids long. Trimming cost V 5 bases and J 7 bases; bases outside gene matches: 14. CDR1 MNHEY and CDR2 SMNVEV come from the germline V gene (reference sequence). The CDR3 here is CASSAGYRGYFQPQHF. The CDR3 DNA reads TGTGCCAGCAGTGCGGGGTACAGGGGATATTTCCAGCCCCAGCATTTT.

V usage is TRBV7-2 and J usage is TRBJ1-2, with 7 bases that match TRBD1. CDR1 SGHTA and CDR2 FQGNSA come from the germline V gene. CDR3 size: 14 residues. Trimming took 5 bases from V and 8 from J; bases not matched to a gene: 11. The DNA of the CDR3 is TGTGCCAGCAGCAGGGACAGATCCTTTGAGGGCTACACCTTC. Amino acids: CASSRDRSFEGYTF.

The chain links TRBV5-1 to TRBJ2-2; D gene uncertain. The V and J ends lost 4 bases and 0 bases respectively, with 10 bases between them. Germline CDR1 SGHRS, CDR2 YFSETQ. CDR3 length: 15 residues. CDR3 nucleotide sequence: TGCGCCAGCAGCAGAGACAACGCGAACACCGGGGAGCTGTTTTTT. The encoded protein is CASSRDNANTGELFF.

DNA for the CDR3: TGTGCCAGCAGCCCCGGACAGGGACACACTGAAGCTTTCTTT. It codes for CASSPGQGHTEAFF. The chain carries TRBV7-3 and TRBJ1-1; 8 bases fit TRBD1. Germline loops: CDR1 SGHTA, CDR2 FQGTGA. The J segment lost 3 bases and the V segment lost 5 bases, leaving 5 bases of the junction unmatched. CDR3 length: 14 amino acids.

The chain carries TRBV6-5 and TRBJ1-1; D is uncertain. Trimming pared 2 bases from V and 0 bases from J, leaving 4 bases between. The CDR3 runs 13 residues. CDR1 and CDR2 (germline): MNHEY, SVGAGI. The CDR3 DNA follows: TGTGCCAGCAGTTACAGCGTGAACACTGAAGCTTTCTTT. Protein sequence: CASSYSVNTEAFF.

Here the CDR3 reads CSVERGGLGTEAFF. The CDR3 DNA follows: TGCAGCGTTGAGAGGGGAGGTTTAGGCACTGAAGCTTTCTTT. The chain couples TRBV29-1 to TRBJ1-1; a weak D match, TRBD1 (5 bases). This CDR3 has 14 residues. Germline loops: CDR1 SQVTM, CDR2 ANQGSEA. V lost 3 bases and J lost 4, with 15 bases in between.

This chain uses TRBV19 with TRBJ2-1; 9 bases fit TRBD2. The CDR3 runs 18 residues. Germline CDR1 reads LNHDA; CDR2 reads SQIVND (reference sequence). After removal of 5 bases from V and 6 bases from J, the junction contained 17 bases not matched to a gene. Here the CDR3 reads CASSLSQTSGYSSNEQFF. The DNA for the CDR3 is TGTGCCAGTAGTCTCTCCCAGACTAGCGGCTACAGCTCCAATGAGCAGTTCTTC. The full variable domain, rest sourced from reference TRBV19 and TRBJ2-1, is DGGITQSPKYLFRKEGQNVTLSCEQNLNHDAMYWYRQDPGQGLRLIYYSQIVNDFQKGDIAEGYSVSREKKESFPLTVTSAQKNPTAFYLCASSLSQTSGYSSNEQFFGPGTRLTVL.

In its sample, this clone was seen a few times. This chain uses TRBV4-2 with TRBJ2-2; 7 positions match TRBD2. Germline V gives CDR1 LGHNA, CDR2 YNFKEQ. The CDR3 runs 16 residues. V was clipped by 1 base and J by 4 bases; unmatched bases: 6. The CDR3 nucleotides read TGTGCCAGCAGCCAAGTCAGTGCGGGGGTCACCGGGGAGCTGTTTTTT. As protein: CASSQVSAGVTGELFF.

The chain couples TRBV7-9 to TRBJ1-5; the D is unclear. Germline V gives CDR1 SEHNR, CDR2 FQNEAQ (reference sequence). Trimming left V 1 base short and J 4 bases short, with 5 bases between. The CDR3 is 13 residues long. CDR3 amino acids: CASSLGRNQPQHF. In DNA form, the CDR3 reads TGTGCCAGCAGCTTAGGGCGGAATCAGCCCCAGCATTTT.

The V and J genes are TRBV11-3 and TRBJ2-2; 9 positions match TRBD1. This CDR3 is built from 15 residues. J lost 1 base, V lost 5 bases, and 2 bases had no gene match. CDR1 SGHNT and CDR2 YENEEA come from the germline V gene. DNA of the CDR3: TGTGCCAGCAGCCGGGGACAGGGGAACACCGGGGAGCTGTTTTTT. Residues: CASSRGQGNTGELFF.

V usage is TRBV5-1 and J usage is TRBJ2-5, with a tentative D call TRBD2 (5 bases). Germline values: CDR1 SGHRS, CDR2 YFSETQ. V was shortened by 8 bases and J by 4 bases, with 12 bases between the two germline ends. The CDR3 covers 12 residues. In DNA form, the CDR3 reads TGCGCCAGTCGAGCGGTGGGAGAGACCCAGTACTTC. This sequence encodes CASRAVGETQYF.

The sample holds a few counts of this clone. The rearrangement joins TRBV5-1 to TRBJ1-1, with D possibly TRBD1 on 6 matching bases. Germline loops: CDR1 SGHRS, CDR2 YFSETQ. Trimming cost V 0 bases and J 4 bases, with 16 bases left between them. The CDR3 is 16 residues long. Here the CDR3 reads CASSLASRTVGTEAFF. The CDR3 DNA follows: TGCGCCAGCAGCTTGGCCTCTCGGACAGTGGGCACTGAAGCTTTCTTT. Full variable domain (missing parts from reference TRBV5-1 and TRBJ1-1): KAGVTQTPRYLIKTRGQQVTLSCSPISGHRSVSWYQQTPGQGLQFLFEYFSETQRNKGNFPGRFSGRQFSNSRSEMNVSTLELGDSALYLCASSLASRTVGTEAFFGQGTRLTVV.

In its sample, this clone was seen a few times. The chain combines TRBV6-1 with TRBJ1-2; weak D call: TRBD1 (5 bases). Germline loops: CDR1 MNHNS, CDR2 SASEGT. CDR3 length: 13 residues. The ends were cut back, 7 bases at V and 1 base at J, with 10 bases in the middle. The CDR3 bases are TGTGCCAGCAATCGGGGGATTAACTATGGCTACACCTTC. Translating it yields CASNRGINYGYTF.

This clone was counted only a few times. The chain links TRBV2 to TRBJ2-3; unclear D gene. This CDR3 is 12 amino acids long. Deletions cut 3 bases from V and 3 bases from J, with 4 bases between. Germline assignment: CDR1 SNHLY and CDR2 FYNNEI. DNA for the CDR3: TGTGCCAGCAGTGAGAGGACAGATACGCAGTATTTT. It yields the protein CASSERTDTQYF.